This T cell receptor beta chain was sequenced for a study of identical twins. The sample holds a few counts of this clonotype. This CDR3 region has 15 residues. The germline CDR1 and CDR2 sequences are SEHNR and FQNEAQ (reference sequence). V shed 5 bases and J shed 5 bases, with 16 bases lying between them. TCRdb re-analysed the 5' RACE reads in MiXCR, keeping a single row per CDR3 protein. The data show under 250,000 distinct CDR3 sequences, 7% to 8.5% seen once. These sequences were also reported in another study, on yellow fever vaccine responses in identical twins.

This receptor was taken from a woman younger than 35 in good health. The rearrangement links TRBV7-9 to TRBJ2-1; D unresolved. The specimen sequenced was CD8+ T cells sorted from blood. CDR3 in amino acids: CASSLSGQPDNEQFF. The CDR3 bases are TGTGCCAGCAGCCTCAGTGGGCAGCCGGACAATGAGCAGTTCTTC.